The rows below give T cell receptor beta chains drawn from one sample of a study of human T cells and chemical hapten exposure. A single record per CDR3 protein comes from TCRdb applying MiXCR to the RACE reads. In the table there are tens of thousands of distinct CDR3 sequences, roughly 11% of which are singletons. The source material was whole blood, sampled in connection with sensitization to the hapten diphenylcyclopropenone (DPC). The receptors originated from a man between 35 and 55 years old with alopecia areata. Some clones in this sample may be carry-over from other donors' samples. Both conserved end residues are part of each CDR3. The D gene is left open where the match is weak. Clone size, where shown, is once, few, many, or a class for clones that have expanded.

>few|NA|TRBJ2-1|TRBV19
TGTGCCAGTAGTTGGTTAGCGGTGGATGAGCAGTTCTTC
CASSWLAVDEQFF
>many|NA|TRBJ2-2|TRBV4-1
TGCGCCAGCAGCCAAGGGATGGGTAACACCGGGGAGCTGTTTTTT
CASSQGMGNTGELFF
>few|TRBD2|TRBJ2-1|TRBV20-1
TGCAGTGCTAGAGGCTCCGGGACTAGATTAATCAATGAGCAGTTCTTC
CSARGSGTRLINEQFF
>NA|NA|TRBJ2-1|TRBV11-3
TGTGCCAGCAGCTTAGAGTCCCATGAGCAGTTCTTC
CASSLESHEQFF
>few|TRBD1|TRBJ1-6|TRBV20-1
TGCAGTGCCCATACAGGGGGTAATTCACCCCTCCACTTT
CSAHTGGNSPLHF
>few|TRBD1|TRBJ2-7|TRBV20-1
TGCAGTGCTAGGTGGCCGGGACAGAGCTCCTACGAGCAGTACTTC
CSARWPGQSSYEQYF
>NA|NA|TRBJ1-4|TRBV12-5
TGTGCTAGTGGTTTGGTAACAGGCATCGGTGAAAAACTGTTTTTT
CASGLVTGIGEKLFF
>NA|NA|TRBJ1-3|TRBV6-6
TGTGCCAGCAGTTACGGAAACAGAGGCTCTGGAAACACCATATATTTT
CASSYGNRGSGNTIYF
>few|NA|TRBJ1-2|TRBV24-1
TGTGCCACCAGTGATTTGTCACAGCGAGGCGGCTACACCTTC
CATSDLSQRGGYTF
>many|NA|TRBJ1-6|TRBV20-1
TGCAGTGCTAGATATGGGGGCGAAGGAGATTCACCCCTCCACTTT
CSARYGGEGDSPLHF
>NA|TRBD1|TRBJ2-5|TRBV6-5
TGTGCCAGCAGTCACCCATACAGGGGCACGTACGAGACCCAGTACTTC
CASSHPYRGTYETQYF
>NA|NA|TRBJ2-1|TRBV11-2
TGTGCCAGCAGCTTACTGGTTTTGGCCTACAATGAGCAGTTCTTC
CASSLLVLAYNEQFF
>many|NA|TRBJ1-2|TRBV20-1
TGCAGTGCTAGAGAAGGAGGGCCCGACTACACCTTC
CSAREGGPDYTF
>NA|NA|TRBJ2-5|TRBV12-3/TRBV12-4
TGTGCCAGCAGGTCAGGGTCAGCAGAGACCCAGTACTTC
CASRSGSAETQYF
>NA|TRBD1|TRBJ1-4|TRBV12-3/TRBV12-4
TGTGCCAGCAGCCGACTGACAGGGGCCCTCCCAACTAATGAAAAACTGTTTTTT
CASSRLTGALPTNEKLFF
>NA|NA|TRBJ2-2|TRBV7-7
TGTGCTAGCACCAAGACCGGGGAGCTGTTTTTT
CASTKTGELFF
>NA|NA|TRBJ2-1|TRBV24-1
TGTGCCACCAGTGAGCCCCTCGCCAGAGGGGGCTCCTACAATGAGCAGTTCTTC
CATSEPLARGGSYNEQFF
>many|TRBD1|TRBJ1-1|TRBV2
TGTGCCAGCAGTTTATTACAGGGGGCTGAAGCTTTCTTT
CASSLLQGAEAFF
>few|TRBD2|TRBJ2-2|TRBV9
TGTGCCAGCAGAGGTAGCGGGAGAGACACCGGGGAGCTGTTTTTT
CASRGSGRDTGELFF
>NA|NA|TRBJ1-2|TRBV5-6
TGTGCCAGCAGCTTGGAAAGGAACTATGGCTACACCTTC
CASSLERNYGYTF
>few|TRBD2|TRBJ2-3|TRBV6-6
TGTGCCAGCTCCTGGGCGGGAGTGGGAGATACGCAGTATTTT
CASSWAGVGDTQYF
>few|TRBD1|TRBJ2-2|TRBV9
TGTGCCAGCAGCGCTACAGGGGGAGAGACCGGGGAGCTGTTTTTT
CASSATGGETGELFF
>NA|NA|TRBJ2-3|TRBV14
TGTGCCAGCTCATTATCGGCGGGAAGCACAGATACGCAGTATTTT
CASSLSAGSTDTQYF
>few|NA|TRBJ1-4|TRBV28
TGTGCCAGCAGTTTAGGCGGGGAGAAGAATGAAAAACTGTTTTTT
CASSLGGEKNEKLFF
>NA|NA|TRBJ1-2|TRBV11-3
TGTGCCAGCAGCTTAGGGCCGGGACAAGTTAACTATGGCTACACCTTC
CASSLGPGQVNYGYTF
>few|NA|TRBJ1-4|TRBV7-8
TGTGCCAGCAGCTTCGCCACCGGAAAACTGTTTTTT
CASSFATGKLFF